This entry describes one T cell receptor beta chain. The data were taken from a study of OX40 agonist ivuxolimab in advanced cancers. V shed 3 bases and J 7 bases; nucleotides not matched to a gene: 4. CDR1 is KGHSH, CDR2 LQKENI, per germline. The CDR3 contains 14 residues. The protocol was immunoSEQ multiplex PCR, while the TCRdb copy is restricted to in-frame clones and leaves out a portion. The sample consists of under 100,000 clones, roughly nine tenths of them appearing once. The sample in question was CD4+ or CD8+ T cells sorted from blood, obtained in a trial of the OX40 agonist ivuxolimab. This TCR derives from an adult with an advanced solid tumor such as melanoma, head and neck, liver or kidney cancer. The rearrangement uses TRBV18 and TRBJ1-4; 8 bases match TRBD1. As DNA, the CDR3 is TGTGCCAGCTCACCTGGGACAGGCTCTGAAAAACTGTTTTTT. It translates to CASSPGTGSEKLFF.